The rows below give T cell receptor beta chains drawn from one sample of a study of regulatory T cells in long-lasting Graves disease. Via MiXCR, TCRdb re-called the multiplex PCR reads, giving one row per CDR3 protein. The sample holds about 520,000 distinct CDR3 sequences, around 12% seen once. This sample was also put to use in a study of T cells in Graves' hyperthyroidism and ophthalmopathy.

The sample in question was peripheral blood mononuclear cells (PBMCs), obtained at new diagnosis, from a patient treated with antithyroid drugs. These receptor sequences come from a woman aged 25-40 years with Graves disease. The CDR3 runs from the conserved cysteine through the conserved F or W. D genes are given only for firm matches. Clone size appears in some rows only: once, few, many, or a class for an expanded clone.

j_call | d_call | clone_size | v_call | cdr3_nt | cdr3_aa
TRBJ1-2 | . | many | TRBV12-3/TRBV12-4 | TGTGCCAGCAGTTTACTGGGACCTATCTTTGAGGGCTACACCTTC | CASSLLGPIFEGYTF
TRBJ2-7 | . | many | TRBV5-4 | TGTGCCAGCAGCCCCTTTGAGGCCAACCTGGGGGGAGAGCAGTACTTC | CASSPFEANLGGEQYF
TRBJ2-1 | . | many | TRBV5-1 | TGCGCCAGCAGCCCGGGACCCGTGAATGAGCAGTTCTTC | CASSPGPVNEQFF
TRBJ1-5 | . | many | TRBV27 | TGTGCCAGCAGTTCACGCCCAGGCAGCAATCAGCCCCAGCATTTT | CASSSRPGSNQPQHF
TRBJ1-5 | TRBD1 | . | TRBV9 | TGTGCCAGCAGCGCCACAGGGGCCCTCGATCAGCCCCAGCATTTT | CASSATGALDQPQHF
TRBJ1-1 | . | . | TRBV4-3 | TGCGCCAGCAGCCTTGGGCAGGGGCGCCGGGTGGGCACTGAAGCTTTCTTT | CASSLGQGRRVGTEAFF
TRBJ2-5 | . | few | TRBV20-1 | TGCAGTGCTAGGGGCGAAGTCAAAGAGACCCAGTACTTC | CSARGEVKETQYF
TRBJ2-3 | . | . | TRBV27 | TGTGCCAGCAGTTGGGGGGGACAAAGGGCCGATACGCAGTATTTT | CASSWGGQRADTQYF
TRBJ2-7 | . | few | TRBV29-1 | TGCAGCGTTTTAGGTGTGGTCGACAGTAGCTCCTACGAGCAGTACTTC | CSVLGVVDSSSYEQYF
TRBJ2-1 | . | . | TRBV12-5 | TGTGCTAGTGCCCTGGGAACAGGGCCGATCCACAATGAGCAGTTCTTC | CASALGTGPIHNEQFF
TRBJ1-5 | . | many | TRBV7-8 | TGTGCCAGCAGCCCCGGACGGTTGCGGAATCAGCCCCAGCATTTT | CASSPGRLRNQPQHF
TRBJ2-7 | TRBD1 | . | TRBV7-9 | TGTGCCAGCAGGACCGGGACAGACTACGAGCAGTACTTC | CASRTGTDYEQYF
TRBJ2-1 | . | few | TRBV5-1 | TGCGCCAGCAGCTTGACCGCGACTAGCTCCTACAATGAGCAGTTCTTC | CASSLTATSSYNEQFF
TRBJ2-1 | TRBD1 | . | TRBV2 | TGTGCCAGCAGAAGCGGGACAGGGAGCAATGAGCAGTTCTTC | CASRSGTGSNEQFF
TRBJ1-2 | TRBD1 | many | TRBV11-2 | TGTGCCAGCAGCTCCTCGACAGGGGACATGTACACCTTC | CASSSSTGDMYTF
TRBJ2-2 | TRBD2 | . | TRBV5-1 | TGCGCCAGCAGCTCGGGACTAGCGGGAGGATACACCGGGGAGCTGTTTTTT | CASSSGLAGGYTGELFF
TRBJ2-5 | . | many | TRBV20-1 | TGCAGTGCTAGATTGCCAGGGAGGCAAGAGACCCAGTACTTC | CSARLPGRQETQYF
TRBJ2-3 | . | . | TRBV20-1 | TGCAGTGCTACCCGGGCTTTGGATACGCAGTATTTT | CSATRALDTQYF
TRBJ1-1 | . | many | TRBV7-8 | TGTGCCAGCAGCTCCCGGGAGGGATCGAACACTGAAGCTTTCTTT | CASSSREGSNTEAFF
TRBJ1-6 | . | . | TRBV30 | TGTGCCTGGGGGACCCCGGTCTCCTCACCCCTCCACTTT | CAWGTPVSSPLHF
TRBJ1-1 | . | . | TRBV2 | TGTGCCAGCAGTGACGAGGGACACCTTGAAGCTTTCTTT | CASSDEGHLEAFF
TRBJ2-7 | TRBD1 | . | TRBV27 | TGTGCCAGCAGCAAGGACAGGGCAAAAGTATACGAGCAGTACTTC | CASSKDRAKVYEQYF
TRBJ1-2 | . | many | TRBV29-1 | TGCAGCGTTGAAGGGGGCAGAGATGCTCTCTATGGCTACACCTTC | CSVEGGRDALYGYTF
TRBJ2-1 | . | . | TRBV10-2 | TGCGCCAGCAGTGACGGACGCCCCCCACAATACGGGCAGTTCTTC | CASSDGRPPQYGQFF
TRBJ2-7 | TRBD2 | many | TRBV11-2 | TGTGCCAGCAGCCGACAGGGCCCTGAGACTAGCGGCCCCTACGAGCAGTACTTC | CASSRQGPETSGPYEQYF
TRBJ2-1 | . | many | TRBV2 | TGTGCCAGCAGTGATTCCGACTCCTACAATGAGCAGTTCTTC | CASSDSDSYNEQFF
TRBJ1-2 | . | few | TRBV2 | TGTGCCAGCAAATTCCCCGGCCCAGTGACAGCCTACGAGAGCTACACCTTC | CASKFPGPVTAYESYTF
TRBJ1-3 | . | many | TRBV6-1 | TGTGCCAGCAGCATCACCGACTCTGGAAACACCATATATTTT | CASSITDSGNTIYF
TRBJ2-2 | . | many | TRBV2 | TGTGCCAGCAGGGCATGGGAGATTCCGAACACCGGGGAGCTGTTTTTT | CASRAWEIPNTGELFF
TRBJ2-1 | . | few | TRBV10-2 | TGCGCCAGCAGTGAGTCTGGGGGAGTCCCCTTCAATGAGCAGTTCTTC | CASSESGGVPFNEQFF
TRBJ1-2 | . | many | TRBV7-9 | TGTGCCAGCACCACCGAGGGGGAGGACGGCTACACCTTC | CASTTEGEDGYTF
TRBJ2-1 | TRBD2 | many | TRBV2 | TGTGCCGGTAGGGGGGGGGCGGGAGGCAATGAGCAGTTCTTC | CAGRGGAGGNEQFF
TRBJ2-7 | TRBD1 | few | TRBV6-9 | TGTGCCAGCAGTTCCTCCGGACAGGCGGCTCTCGAGCAGTACTTC | CASSSSGQAALEQYF
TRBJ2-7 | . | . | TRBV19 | TGTGCCAGTAAACCAGCGGGCCGCCCCTACGAGCAGTACTTC | CASKPAGRPYEQYF
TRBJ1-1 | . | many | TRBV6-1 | TGTGCCAGCAGTGAATCGGCAGCCTTGAACACTGAAGCTTTCTTT | CASSESAALNTEAFF
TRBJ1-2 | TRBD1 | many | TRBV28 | TGTGCCAGCCGACAGGGGAGAGATGGCTACACCTTC | CASRQGRDGYTF
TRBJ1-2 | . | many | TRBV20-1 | TGCAGTGCTAGAGTTGGGGCGGACTATGGCTACACCTTC | CSARVGADYGYTF
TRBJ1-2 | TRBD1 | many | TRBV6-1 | TGTGCCAGCAAAGACAGGGGGCTTAACTATGGCTACACCTTC | CASKDRGLNYGYTF
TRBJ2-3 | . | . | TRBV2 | TGTGCCAGCGACCGGGACACAGATACGCAGTATTTT | CASDRDTDTQYF
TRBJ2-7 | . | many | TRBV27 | TGTGCCAGCAGTTCCTCCGGGACTTACTCCTACGAGCAGTACTTC | CASSSSGTYSYEQYF
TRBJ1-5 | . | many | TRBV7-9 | TGTGCCAGCAGCTTTTCAGGGTCACCCCAGCATTTT | CASSFSGSPQHF
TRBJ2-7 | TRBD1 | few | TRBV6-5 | TGTGCCAGCAGTTACGAAGGGGGCCTCGAGCAGTACTTC | CASSYEGGLEQYF
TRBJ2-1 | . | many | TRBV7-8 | TGTGCCAGCAGCCCCATAACGCGGGGCTACAATGAGCAGTTCTTC | CASSPITRGYNEQFF
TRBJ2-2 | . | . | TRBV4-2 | TGTGCCAGCAGCCAAGTAGCGGTCCTGAGGTTCGGGGAGCTGTTTTTT | CASSQVAVLRFGELFF
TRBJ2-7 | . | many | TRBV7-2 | TGTGCCAGCAGGCCAACTACAGGGCCATACGAGCAGTACTTC | CASRPTTGPYEQYF
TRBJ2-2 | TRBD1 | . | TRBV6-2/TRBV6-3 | TGTGCCAGCAGTTTTACAGGGGGCCCGACCGGGGAGCTGTTTTTT | CASSFTGGPTGELFF
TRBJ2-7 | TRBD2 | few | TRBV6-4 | TGTGCCAGCAGTGCCTGGACTAGCGGAGGATACGAGCAGTACTTC | CASSAWTSGGYEQYF
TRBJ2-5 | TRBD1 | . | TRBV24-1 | TGTGCCACCAGCCCTCGACAGGGAGTAGAGACCCAGTACTTC | CATSPRQGVETQYF
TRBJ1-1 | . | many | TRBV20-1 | TGCAGTGCCGGCCCTAGTGGGGGCACTGAAGCTTTCTTT | CSAGPSGGTEAFF
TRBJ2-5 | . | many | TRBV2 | TGTGCCAGCACTCGCGGGGAGACCCAGTACTTC | CASTRGETQYF
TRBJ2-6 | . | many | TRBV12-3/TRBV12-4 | TGTGCCAGCACCGGCTCTGGGGCCAACGTCCTGACTTTC | CASTGSGANVLTF
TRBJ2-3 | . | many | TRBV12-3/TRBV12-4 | TGTGCCAGCAGTTTTCGGATAAGTGATCGGAATACGCAGTATTTT | CASSFRISDRNTQYF
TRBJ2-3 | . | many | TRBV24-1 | TGTGCCACCAGTGATGCCAGAAGCACAGATACGCAGTATTTT | CATSDARSTDTQYF
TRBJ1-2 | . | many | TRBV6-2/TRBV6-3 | TGTGCCAGCACCTCCCGTGGAGGGTATGGCTACACCTTC | CASTSRGGYGYTF